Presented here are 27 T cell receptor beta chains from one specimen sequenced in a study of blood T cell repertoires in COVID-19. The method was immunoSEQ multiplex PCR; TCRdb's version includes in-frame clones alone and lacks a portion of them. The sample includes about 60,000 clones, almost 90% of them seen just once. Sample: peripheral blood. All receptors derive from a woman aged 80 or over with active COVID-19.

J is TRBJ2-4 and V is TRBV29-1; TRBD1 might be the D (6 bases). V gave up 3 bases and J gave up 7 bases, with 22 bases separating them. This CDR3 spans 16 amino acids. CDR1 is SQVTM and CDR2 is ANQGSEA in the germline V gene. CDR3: CSVEGTWSPIRNIQYF. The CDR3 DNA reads TGCAGCGTTGAGGGGACATGGTCCCCAATTAGGAACATTCAGTACTTC.

The CDR3 coding sequence is TGTGCCAGCAGTGCTAGTTTTAGCAATCAGCCCCAGCATTTT. Its translation: CASSASFSNQPQHF. V usage is TRBV2 and J usage is TRBJ1-5; no clear D. CDR3 length: 14 amino acids. Trimming took off 4 bases at V and 0 bases at J, with 7 bases between the two ends. Germline loops: CDR1 SNHLY, CDR2 FYNNEI.

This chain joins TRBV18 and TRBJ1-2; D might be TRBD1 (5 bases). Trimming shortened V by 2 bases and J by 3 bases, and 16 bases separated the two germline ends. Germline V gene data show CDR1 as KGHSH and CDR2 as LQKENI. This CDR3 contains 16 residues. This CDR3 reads CASSPGGTQAYYGYTF. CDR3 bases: TGTGCCAGCTCACCAGGCGGGACGCAGGCCTACTATGGCTACACCTTC.

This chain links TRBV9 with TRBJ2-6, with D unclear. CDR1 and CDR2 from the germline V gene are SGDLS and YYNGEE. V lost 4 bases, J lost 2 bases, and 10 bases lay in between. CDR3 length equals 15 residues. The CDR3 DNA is TGTGCCAGCAGCCTCGGGTTCACTGGGGCCAACGTCCTGACTTTC. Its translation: CASSLGFTGANVLTF.

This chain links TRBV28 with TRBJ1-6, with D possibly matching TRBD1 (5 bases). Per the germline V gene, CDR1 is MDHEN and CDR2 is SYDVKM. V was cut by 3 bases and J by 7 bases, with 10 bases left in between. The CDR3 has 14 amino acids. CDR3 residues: CASSFWGENSPLHF. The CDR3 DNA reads TGTGCCAGCAGTTTTTGGGGGGAGAATTCACCCCTCCACTTT.

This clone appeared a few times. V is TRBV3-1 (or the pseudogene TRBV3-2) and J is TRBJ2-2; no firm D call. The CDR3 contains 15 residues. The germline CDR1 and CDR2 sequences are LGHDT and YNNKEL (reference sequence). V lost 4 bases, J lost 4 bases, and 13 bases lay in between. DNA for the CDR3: TGTGCCAGCAGCCTCTTGGCTGCCCCCACCGGGGAGCTGTTTTTT. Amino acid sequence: CASSLLAAPTGELFF.

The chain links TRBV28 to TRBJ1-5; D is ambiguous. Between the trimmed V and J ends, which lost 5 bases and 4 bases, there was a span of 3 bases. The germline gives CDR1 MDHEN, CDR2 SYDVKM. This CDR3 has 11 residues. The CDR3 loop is CASSLNQPQHF. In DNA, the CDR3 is TGTGCCAGCAGTCTTAATCAGCCCCAGCATTTT.

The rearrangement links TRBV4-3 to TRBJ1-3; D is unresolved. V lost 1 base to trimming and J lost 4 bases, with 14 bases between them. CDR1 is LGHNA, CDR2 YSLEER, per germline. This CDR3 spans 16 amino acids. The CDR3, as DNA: TGCGCCAGCAGCCAAGCCCAGAATTATTTCGGAAACACCATATATTTT. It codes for CASSQAQNYFGNTIYF.

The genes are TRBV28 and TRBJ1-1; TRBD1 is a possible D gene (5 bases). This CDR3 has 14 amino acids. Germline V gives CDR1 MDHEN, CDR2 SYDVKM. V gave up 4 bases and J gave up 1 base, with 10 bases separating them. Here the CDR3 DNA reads TGTGCCAGCAGTTGGCCCGACAGGAACACTGAAGCTTTCTTT. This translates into CASSWPDRNTEAFF.

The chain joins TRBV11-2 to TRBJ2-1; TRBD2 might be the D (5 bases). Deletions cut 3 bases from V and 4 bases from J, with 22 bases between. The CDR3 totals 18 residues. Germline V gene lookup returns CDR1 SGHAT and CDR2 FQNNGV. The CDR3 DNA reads TGTGCCAGCAGCTTCGGGCCGATGAGGGTAGCTGAGTACAATGAGCAGTTCTTC. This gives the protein CASSFGPMRVAEYNEQFF. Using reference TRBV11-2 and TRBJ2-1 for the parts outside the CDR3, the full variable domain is EAGVAQSPRYKIIEKRQSVAFWCNPISGHATLYWYQQILGQGPKLLIQFQNNGVVDDSQLPKDRFSAERLKGVDSTLKIQPAKLEDSAVYLCASSFGPMRVAEYNEQFFGPGTRLTVL.

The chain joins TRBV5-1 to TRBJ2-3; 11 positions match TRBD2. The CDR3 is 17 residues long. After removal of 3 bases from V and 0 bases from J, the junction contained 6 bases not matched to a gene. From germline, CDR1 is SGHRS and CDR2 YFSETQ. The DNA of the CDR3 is TGCGCCAGCAGCTCCGGGACTAGCGGCATCAGCACAGATACGCAGTATTTT. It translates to CASSSGTSGISTDTQYF.

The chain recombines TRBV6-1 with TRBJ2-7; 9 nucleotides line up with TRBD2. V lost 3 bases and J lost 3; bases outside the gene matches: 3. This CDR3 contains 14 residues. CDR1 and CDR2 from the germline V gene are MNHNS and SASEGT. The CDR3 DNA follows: TGTGCCAGCAGTGAGGTAGCGGGGGACTACGAGCAGTACTTC. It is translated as CASSEVAGDYEQYF.

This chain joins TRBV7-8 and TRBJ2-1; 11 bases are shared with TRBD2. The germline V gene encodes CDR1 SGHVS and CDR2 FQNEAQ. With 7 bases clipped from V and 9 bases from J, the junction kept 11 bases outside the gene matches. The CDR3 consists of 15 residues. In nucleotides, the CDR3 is TGTGCCAGCACAAGCCGACTAGCGGGGAGGGCTGAGCAGTTCTTC. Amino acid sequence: CASTSRLAGRAEQFF.

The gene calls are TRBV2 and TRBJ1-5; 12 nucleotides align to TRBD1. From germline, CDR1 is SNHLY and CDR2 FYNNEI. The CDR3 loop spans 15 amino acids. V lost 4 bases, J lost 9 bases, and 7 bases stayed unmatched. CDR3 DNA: TGTGCCAGCAGTGCCGGGACAGGGGGCTATCGGCCCCAGCATTTT. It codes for CASSAGTGGYRPQHF.

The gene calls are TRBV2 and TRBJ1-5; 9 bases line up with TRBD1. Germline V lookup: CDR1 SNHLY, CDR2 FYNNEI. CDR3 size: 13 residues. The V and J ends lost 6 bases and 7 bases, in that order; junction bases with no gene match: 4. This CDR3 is CASRDRGGQPQHF. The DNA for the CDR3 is TGTGCCAGCAGGGACAGGGGCGGGCAGCCCCAGCATTTT.

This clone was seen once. The CDR3: CASSLVAGGPVEQFF. As DNA, the CDR3 is TGCGCCAGCAGCCTGGTAGCGGGGGGGCCGGTTGAGCAGTTCTTC. The rearrangement uses TRBV4-1 and TRBJ2-1, with 11 positions matching TRBD2. The germline CDR1 and CDR2 sequences are MGHRA and YSYEKL. Trimming removed 4 bases from V and 9 bases from J; junction bases left unmatched: 8. The CDR3 loop spans 15 amino acids.

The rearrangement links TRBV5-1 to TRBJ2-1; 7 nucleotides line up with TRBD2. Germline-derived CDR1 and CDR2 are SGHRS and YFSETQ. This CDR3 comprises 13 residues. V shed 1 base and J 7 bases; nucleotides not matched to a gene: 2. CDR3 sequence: CASSLFGGNEQFF. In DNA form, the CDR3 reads TGCGCCAGCAGCTTGTTCGGGGGGAATGAGCAGTTCTTC.

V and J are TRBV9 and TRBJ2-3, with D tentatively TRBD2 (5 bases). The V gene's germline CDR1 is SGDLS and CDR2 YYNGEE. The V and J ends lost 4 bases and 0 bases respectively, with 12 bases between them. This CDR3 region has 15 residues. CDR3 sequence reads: CASSTRATSTDTQYF. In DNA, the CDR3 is TGTGCCAGCAGCACGAGGGCAACTAGCACAGATACGCAGTATTTT.

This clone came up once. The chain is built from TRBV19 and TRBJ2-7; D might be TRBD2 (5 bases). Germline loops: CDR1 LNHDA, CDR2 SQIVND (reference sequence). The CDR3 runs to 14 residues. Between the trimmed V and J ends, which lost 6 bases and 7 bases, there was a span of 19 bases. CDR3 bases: TGTGCCAGTAGCTCCCAGTCCGGGGTGGGGGAGCAGTACTTC. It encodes CASSSQSGVGEQYF.

DNA for the CDR3: TGTGCCATCCGGACAGGGGTTCACAATGAGCAGTTCTTC. It translates to CAIRTGVHNEQFF. The V gene is TRBV10-3, the J gene TRBJ2-1; the match to TRBD1 covers 9 bases. The CDR3 loop spans 13 amino acids. The V segment lost 8 bases and the J segment 5 bases; nucleotides outside the gene matches: 4. Per germline, CDR1 ENHRY and CDR2 SYGVKD.

The CDR3 DNA follows: TGTGCCAGCAGCCCTCGGGGGGGCGCGAACACCGGGGAGCTGTTTTTT. Protein: CASSPRGGANTGELFF. This chain joins TRBV7-8 and TRBJ2-2, with 8 bases that match TRBD2. The V and J ends lost 5 bases and 0 bases, in that order; junction bases with no gene match: 5. Germline loops: CDR1 SGHVS, CDR2 FQNEAQ. CDR3 length: 16 residues.

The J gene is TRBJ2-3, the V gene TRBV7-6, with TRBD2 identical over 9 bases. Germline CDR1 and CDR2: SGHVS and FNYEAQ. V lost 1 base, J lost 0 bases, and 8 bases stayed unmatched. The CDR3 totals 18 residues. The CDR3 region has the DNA TGTGCCAGCAGCTTAGTAGCCTGGCTAGCGGGGAGCACAGATACGCAGTATTTT. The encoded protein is CASSLVAWLAGSTDTQYF.

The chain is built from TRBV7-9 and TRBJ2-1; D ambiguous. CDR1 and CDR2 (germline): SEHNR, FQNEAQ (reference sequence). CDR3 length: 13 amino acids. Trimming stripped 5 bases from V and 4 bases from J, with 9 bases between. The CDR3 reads CASSPVRYNEQFF. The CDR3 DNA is TGTGCCAGCAGCCCGGTGAGGTACAATGAGCAGTTCTTC. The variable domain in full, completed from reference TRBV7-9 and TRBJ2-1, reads DTGVSQNPRHKITKRGQNVTFRCDPISEHNRLYWYRQTLGQGPEFLTYFQNEAQLEKSRLLSDRFSAERPKGSFSTLEIQRTEQGDSAMYLCASSPVRYNEQFFGPGTRLTVL.

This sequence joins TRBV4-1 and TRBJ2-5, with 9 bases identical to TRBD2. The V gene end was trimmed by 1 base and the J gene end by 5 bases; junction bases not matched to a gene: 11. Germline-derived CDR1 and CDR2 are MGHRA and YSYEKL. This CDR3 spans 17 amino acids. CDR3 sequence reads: CASSQVIAGAAFETQYF. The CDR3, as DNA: TGCGCCAGCAGCCAAGTGATAGCGGGGGCCGCGTTTGAGACCCAGTACTTC.

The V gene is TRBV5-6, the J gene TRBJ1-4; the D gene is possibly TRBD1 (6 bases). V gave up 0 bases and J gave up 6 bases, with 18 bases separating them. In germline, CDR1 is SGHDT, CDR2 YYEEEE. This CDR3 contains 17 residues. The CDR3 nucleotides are TGTGCCAGCAGCTTGGGTTGGGGGCCCGGCTACTATGAAAAACTGTTTTTT. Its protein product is CASSLGWGPGYYEKLFF.

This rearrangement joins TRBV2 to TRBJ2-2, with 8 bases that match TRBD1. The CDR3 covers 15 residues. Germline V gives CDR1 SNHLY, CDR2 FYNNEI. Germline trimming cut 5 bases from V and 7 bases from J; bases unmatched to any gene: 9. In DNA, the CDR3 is TGTGCCAGCAGTTCGGACAGGGAAAGTGTCGGGGAGCTGTTTTTT. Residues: CASSSDRESVGELFF.

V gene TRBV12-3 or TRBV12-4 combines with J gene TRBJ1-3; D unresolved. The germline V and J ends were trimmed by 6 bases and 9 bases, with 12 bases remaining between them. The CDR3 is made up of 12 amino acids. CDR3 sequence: CASSLAFGTIYF. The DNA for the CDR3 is TGTGCCAGCAGCCTAGCCTTCGGCACCATATATTTT.